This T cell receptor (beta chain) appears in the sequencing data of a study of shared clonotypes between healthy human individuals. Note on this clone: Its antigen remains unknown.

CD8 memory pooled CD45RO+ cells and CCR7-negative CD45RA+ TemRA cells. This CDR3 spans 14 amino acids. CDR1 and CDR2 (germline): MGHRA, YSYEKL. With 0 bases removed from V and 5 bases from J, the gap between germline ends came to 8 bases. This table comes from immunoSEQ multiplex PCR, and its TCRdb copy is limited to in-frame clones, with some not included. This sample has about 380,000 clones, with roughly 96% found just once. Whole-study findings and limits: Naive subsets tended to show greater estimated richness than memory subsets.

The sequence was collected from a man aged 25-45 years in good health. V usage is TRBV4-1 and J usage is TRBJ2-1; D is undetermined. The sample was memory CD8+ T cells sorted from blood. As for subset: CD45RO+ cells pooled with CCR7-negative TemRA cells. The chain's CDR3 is CASSQDWGNNEQFF. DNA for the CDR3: TGCGCCAGCAGCCAAGATTGGGGTAACAATGAGCAGTTCTTC.